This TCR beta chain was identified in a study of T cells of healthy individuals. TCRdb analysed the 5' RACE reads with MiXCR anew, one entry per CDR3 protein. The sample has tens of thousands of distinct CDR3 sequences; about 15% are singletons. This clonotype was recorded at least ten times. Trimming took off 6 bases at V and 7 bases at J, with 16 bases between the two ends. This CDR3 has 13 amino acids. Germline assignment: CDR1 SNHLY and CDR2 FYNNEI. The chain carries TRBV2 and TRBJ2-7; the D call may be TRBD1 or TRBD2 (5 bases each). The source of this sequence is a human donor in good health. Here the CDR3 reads CASRGTSRGEQYF. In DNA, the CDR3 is TGTGCCAGCAGAGGGACGTCCCGTGGGGAGCAGTACTTC.